The present TCR beta chain was sequenced within a study of CD8 T cells in ankylosing spondylitis (dated by TCRdb to about 2017). Describing the broader study: T cell receptor beta repertoires were profiled in healthy donors and ankylosing spondylitis patients so that disease-linked TCR variants could be found. In total, the full study cohort was made up of 108 healthy donors and 20 to 25 ankylosing spondylitis patients. Peripheral blood was sampled, and synovial fluid was additionally collected from ankylosing spondylitis patients.

This clonotype was detected only a few times. Its recognized antigen is unknown. No much larger clone exists at a distance of one base, and base qualities are not known. The run used an Illumina HiSeq 2500. Quantitative 5'-RACE with molecular barcodes was used to prepare TCR beta libraries. The published analysis was carried out like this. A new computational method based on a probabilistic model of VDJ rearrangement was used to identify disease-linked TCR variants. TCRdb handled the public reads itself, with Q25 trimming in fastp and clone calling in MiXCR, and kept productive beta chains. CDR3 protein sequences are deduplicated, and each keeps its most common genes and DNA. The V and J calls, along with clone size, are taken from TCRdb and not from the paper's own processing. Across this sample there are just under 550,000 distinct CDR3 sequences, with roughly 13% seen only once. The ten largest clones take up under 7.5% of the sample.

The full study reports these points: The disease-linked clones had a CD8+ phenotype and were found at relatively low frequencies in peripheral blood. Blood from ankylosing spondylitis patients appeared to be characterized by a TCR beta motif composed of under ten highly homologous amino acid variants. Significant enrichment of the disease-linked clones was reported in matched synovial fluid samples from ankylosing spondylitis patients. Some TCR beta motif variants had previously been reported in synovial fluid and blood of reactive arthritis patients, which suggested common disease-initiation mechanisms.

From cysteine to phenylalanine, the CDR3 is 14 amino acids long. Left in the record is the CDR3 DNA by itself, 42 bases read in frame from the first base. Trimming at the junction amounts to 3 bases on V and 2 bases on J, and the germline ends lie 12 bases apart. The germline V gene (reference sequence) gives CDR1 as DFQATT and CDR2 as SNEGSKA. The rearrangement joined TRBV20-1 to TRBJ2-3, with a weak D call of TRBD2 (6 bases match). Source material: blood, either unsorted or a sorted T cell fraction (not recorded which). This receptor was obtained from a male donor with ankylosing spondylitis. The CDR3 amino acid sequence is: CSASTSSNTDTQYF. The DNA sequence is TGCAGTGCTAGCACTAGCTCTAACACAGATACGCAGTATTTT.